This T cell receptor beta chain originates from a study of cytotoxic CD8 clonotypes in ibrutinib-treated CLL. The count of this clone is one. Trimming cost V 5 bases and J 6 bases, with 10 bases left between them. Germline CDR1 SGHTA, CDR2 FQGTGA. This CDR3 comprises 13 residues. The repertoire was sequenced with immunoSEQ multiplex PCR; TCRdb's copy has only in-frame clones and lacks some. The sample has some 160,000 clones; around 84% are singletons. The chain has TRBV7-3 and TRBJ2-2, with a possible D match to TRBD1 (5 bases). The TCR comes from a human donor with chronic lymphocytic leukemia. Here the sequenced sample was PBMCs, taken after 12 months of ibrutinib treatment. This CDR3 is CASSPRGAGELFF. CDR3 in DNA: TGTGCCAGCAGCCCAAGGGGTGCCGGGGAGCTGTTTTTT.